This T cell receptor beta chain came from a study of identical twins. Template switching introduced a universal primer site, and the cDNA bore unique molecular identifiers. In TCRdb, the 5' RACE reads were re-called with MiXCR into one record per CDR3 protein. The data hold about 460,000 distinct CDR3 sequences, with approximately 15% observed a single time. Donors uniformly comprised healthy Caucasians. CDR1 is SGHRS, CDR2 YFSETQ, per germline. This CDR3 has 14 residues. V lost 4 bases to trimming and J lost 4 bases, with 11 bases between them. At least ten counts were recorded for this clonotype. Antigen: not known. Whole-study findings and limits: The abundant beta clonotypes from cord blood had fewer insertions, and memory repertoires had none of this.

These data also formed part of another study, on yellow fever vaccine responses in identical twins.

The sequenced sample was CD4+ T cells sorted from blood. This clonotype originated in a woman between 18 and 29 years old in good health. The gene calls are TRBV5-1 and TRBJ2-2, with D possibly being TRBD1 (6 bases). The CDR3 loop is CASSTDRSTGELFF. CDR3 coding DNA: TGCGCCAGCAGCACGGACAGATCCACCGGGGAGCTGTTTTTT. Drawing the rest from reference TRBV5-1 and TRBJ2-2, the complete variable domain is KAGVTQTPRYLIKTRGQQVTLSCSPISGHRSVSWYQQTPGQGLQFLFEYFSETQRNKGNFPGRFSGRQFSNSRSEMNVSTLELGDSALYLCASSTDRSTGELFFGEGSRLTVL.